This T cell receptor (beta chain) was observed in a study of control samples from healthy donors and cancer patients. Profiling relied on immunoSEQ multiplex PCR, and the TCRdb table lists in-frame clones only, not all of them. Counted here are about 85,000 clones, around nine tenths occurring once; the ten biggest clones make up roughly 7.6%. Deletions cut 0 bases from V and 7 bases from J, with 13 bases between. The CDR3 contains 14 residues. The germline V gene has CDR1 SGHRS and CDR2 YFSETQ. The J gene is TRBJ1-1, the V gene TRBV5-1; possibly TRBD1 for D (5 bases). The receptor's source is a woman in her sixties or seventies in good health. The specimen was blood. CDR3 DNA sequence: TGCGCCAGCAGCTTGGTAGGGGCGCCGGGTGAAGCTTTCTTT. It is translated as CASSLVGAPGEAFF.